The 2 T cell receptor beta chains in this list originate from one sample, sequenced in a study of blood T cell repertoires in COVID-19 (TCRdb year 2020). The library came from the immunoSEQ multiplex PCR assay. TCRdb re-hosts the immuneACCESS table, in-frame sequences only. Its copies lack some clones; in the studies checked, an unresolved V gene accounts for under half of them, and the cause for the rest is not known. The sample contains approximately 300,000 clones, roughly 89% of them found a single time. Jointly, the top ten make up approximately 1.8% of the sample. Sequences were obtained from peripheral blood. The receptors shown here come from a woman aged 25 to 39 with COVID-19, enrolled during active disease.

This chain connects TRBV9 to TRBJ1-2, with 10 bases matching TRBD1. The CDR3 is 15 amino acids. Per the germline V gene, CDR1 is SGDLS and CDR2 is YYNGEE. The J segment lost 3 bases and the V segment lost 0 bases, leaving 2 bases of the junction unmatched. The CDR3 DNA follows: TGTGCCAGCAGCGTAGAGGGGACAGGGGACTATGGCTACACCTTC. Amino acid sequence: CASSVEGTGDYGYTF.

On this clone itself: This sample includes further DNA sequences coding for the same CDR3. The CDR3 region is CASSLRGWGQPQHF. The CDR3 nucleotides are TGTGCCAGCAGTTTAAGGGGGTGGGGACAGCCCCAGCATTTT. The chain recombines TRBV27 with TRBJ1-5; the D gene is possibly TRBD1 (6 bases). This CDR3 comprises 14 residues. Germline V lookup: CDR1 MNHEY, CDR2 SMNVEV (reference sequence). Trimming removed 2 bases from V and 7 bases from J, with 12 bases in between.